Listed below are T cell receptor beta chains from one sample, sequenced in a study of a mutant IDH1 vaccine in newly diagnosed glioma. For these receptors, no antigen is known. Generated by immunoSEQ multiplex PCR, the TCRdb table keeps only in-frame clones and is missing some. Found here are fewer than 70,000 clones, under 90% of them singletons; the top ten hold about 3.8%. The sample consisted of PBMCs, taken from a glioma patient whose treatment included an IDH1 peptide vaccine. The receptor source for this set is a man aged 25 to 40 with glioma. Both conserved end residues are part of each CDR3. D genes are given only for firm matches. Expanded clones are given a class, and other clones once, few, many or no size at all.

j_call v_call d_call clone_size cdr3_aa cdr3_nt
TRBJ2-7 TRBV4-2 TRBD1 . CASSQPPGQGAGEQYF TGTGCCAGCAGCCAACCTCCGGGACAGGGGGCGGGGGAGCAGTACTTC
TRBJ1-1 TRBV30 . . CAWAYTTEAFF TGTGCCTGGGCATATACCACTGAAGCTTTCTTT
TRBJ1-2 TRBV5-8 TRBD1 . CASSPGTEGLYGYTF TGTGCCAGCAGCCCCGGGACAGAAGGACTCTATGGCTACACCTTC
TRBJ2-1 TRBV11-2 TRBD2 . CASTTRGLAGFNEQFF TGTGCCAGCACCACAAGGGGACTAGCAGGTTTCAATGAGCAGTTCTTC
TRBJ2-1 TRBV4-3 . . CASSQMMEDEQFF TGCGCCAGCAGCCAAATGATGGAGGATGAGCAGTTCTTC
TRBJ2-7 TRBV18 . . CASSPPLGVGYEQYF TGTGCCAGCTCACCACCATTAGGGGTTGGCTACGAGCAGTACTTC
TRBJ2-1 TRBV27 TRBD2 . CASSPTGRGSYNEQFF TGTGCCAGCAGTCCGACCGGGAGGGGGTCCTACAATGAGCAGTTCTTC
TRBJ2-1 TRBV27 . . CASSFRPRLDEQFF TGTGCCAGCAGTTTCCGCCCGCGACTGGATGAGCAGTTCTTC
TRBJ1-2 TRBV2 . . CASSEVQGVSYGYTF TGTGCCAGCAGTGAAGTCCAGGGAGTAAGCTATGGCTACACCTTC
TRBJ2-7 TRBV2 TRBD1 . CASSEALGDRVYEQYF TGTGCCAGCAGTGAAGCGCTAGGGGACAGGGTTTACGAGCAGTACTTC
TRBJ2-7 TRBV7-9 . . CASSPDSFYEQYF TGTGCCAGCAGCCCCGACTCCTTCTACGAGCAGTACTTC
TRBJ2-1 TRBV30 TRBD2 . CAWNSGAYNEQFF TGTGCCTGGAACAGCGGGGCCTACAATGAGCAGTTCTTC
TRBJ2-7 TRBV10-1 . . CASSPWQYF TGCGCCAGCAGCCCCTGGCAGTACTTC
TRBJ2-7 TRBV7-9 TRBD1 once CASSTIRQGSYEQYF TGTGCCAGCAGCACCATCCGACAGGGCTCCTACGAGCAGTACTTC
TRBJ2-4 TRBV19 TRBD2 . CASTPGTSGGAGAKNIQYF TGTGCCAGTACCCCAGGGACTAGCGGGGGGGCCGGGGCCAAAAACATTCAGTACTTC
TRBJ2-1 TRBV7-3 . . CASSLRLNEQFF TGTGCCAGCAGCTTAAGATTAAATGAGCAGTTCTTC
TRBJ2-7 TRBV5-1 TRBD2 . CASSSTSGGYEQYF TGCGCCAGCAGTTCGACTAGCGGCGGCTACGAGCAGTACTTC
TRBJ2-7 TRBV9 . . CASSVEPAPGTSYEQYF TGTGCCAGCAGCGTAGAGCCAGCCCCGGGTACCTCCTACGAGCAGTACTTC
TRBJ2-3 TRBV5-4 . . CASSPWSGVNTDTQYF TGTGCCAGCAGCCCATGGTCGGGGGTTAACACAGATACGCAGTATTTT
TRBJ1-2 TRBV27 TRBD1 once CASRTGGGDYGYTF TGTGCCAGCAGGACAGGGGGCGGTGACTATGGCTACACCTTC
TRBJ2-7 TRBV11-3 . few CALTGGYSYEQYF TGTGCTCTGACGGGGGGCTATTCCTACGAGCAGTACTTC
TRBJ2-5 TRBV9 TRBD2 . CAGSVRAGGQETQYF TGTGCCGGCAGCGTAAGAGCGGGGGGTCAAGAGACCCAGTACTTC
TRBJ2-7 TRBV7-5 . once CVRSVAPGQGWDEQYF TGTGTCAGAAGCGTAGCACCGGGACAGGGTTGGGACGAGCAGTACTTC
TRBJ1-1 TRBV7-9 TRBD1 . CASETGAFAEAFF TGTGCCAGTGAAACAGGGGCGTTCGCTGAAGCTTTCTTT
TRBJ2-1 TRBV7-8 TRBD2 once CASHMGGLSWSEQFF TGTGCCAGCCATATGGGAGGGTTGTCTTGGTCGGAGCAGTTCTTC
TRBJ1-6 TRBV28 . . CASSPPRDNSPLHF TGTGCCAGCAGTCCCCCCCGGGATAATTCACCCCTCCACTTT
TRBJ1-6 TRBV7-9 TRBD1 . CASSLGGQGQSPLHF TGTGCCAGCAGCTTAGGGGGACAGGGGCAATCACCCCTCCACTTT